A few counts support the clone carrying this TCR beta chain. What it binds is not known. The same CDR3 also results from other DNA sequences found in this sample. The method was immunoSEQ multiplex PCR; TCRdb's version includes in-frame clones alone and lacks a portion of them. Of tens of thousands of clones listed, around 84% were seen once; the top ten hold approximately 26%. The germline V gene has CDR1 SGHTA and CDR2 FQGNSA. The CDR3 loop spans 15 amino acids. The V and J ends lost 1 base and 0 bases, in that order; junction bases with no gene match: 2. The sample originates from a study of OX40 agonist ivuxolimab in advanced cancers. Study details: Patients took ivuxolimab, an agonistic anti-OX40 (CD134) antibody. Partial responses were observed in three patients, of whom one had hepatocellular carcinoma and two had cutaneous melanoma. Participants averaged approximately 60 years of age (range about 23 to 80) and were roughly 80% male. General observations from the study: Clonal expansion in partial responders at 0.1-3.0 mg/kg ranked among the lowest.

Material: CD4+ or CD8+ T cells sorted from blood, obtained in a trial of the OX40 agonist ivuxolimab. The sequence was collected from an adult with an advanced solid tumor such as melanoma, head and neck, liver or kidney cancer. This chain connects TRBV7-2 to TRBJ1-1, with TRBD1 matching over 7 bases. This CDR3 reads CASSLGGQMNTEAFF. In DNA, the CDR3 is TGTGCCAGCAGCTTAGGGGGACAGATGAACACTGAAGCTTTCTTT.